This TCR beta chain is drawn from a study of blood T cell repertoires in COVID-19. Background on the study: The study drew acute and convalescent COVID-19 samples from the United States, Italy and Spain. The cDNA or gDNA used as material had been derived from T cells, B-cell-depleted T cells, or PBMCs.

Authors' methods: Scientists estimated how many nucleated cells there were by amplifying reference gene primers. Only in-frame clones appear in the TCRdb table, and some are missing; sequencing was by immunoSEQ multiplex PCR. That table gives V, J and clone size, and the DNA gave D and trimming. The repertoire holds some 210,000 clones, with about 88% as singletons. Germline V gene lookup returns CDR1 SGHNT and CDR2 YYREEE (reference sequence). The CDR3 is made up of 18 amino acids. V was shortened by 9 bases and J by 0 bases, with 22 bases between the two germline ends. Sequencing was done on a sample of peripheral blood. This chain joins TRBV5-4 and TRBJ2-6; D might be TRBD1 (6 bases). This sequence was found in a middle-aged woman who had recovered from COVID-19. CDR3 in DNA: TGTGCCACCCTCGGTGGGGGACAATACTCCTCTGGGGCCAACGTCCTGACTTTC. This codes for CATLGGGQYSSGANVLTF. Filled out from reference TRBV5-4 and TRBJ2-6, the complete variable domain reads ETGVTQSPTHLIKTRGQQVTLRCSSQSGHNTVSWYQQALGQGPQFIFQYYREEENGRGNFPPRFSGLQFPNYSSELNVNALELDDSALYLCATLGGGQYSSGANVLTFGAGSRLTVL.